This T cell receptor (beta chain) was profiled in a study of identical twins. All donors comprised healthy Caucasians. It was template switching that added a universal primer site, and there were unique molecular identifiers on the cDNA. TCRdb used MiXCR to reprocess the 5' RACE reads, holding one entry per CDR3 protein. Of about 790,000 distinct CDR3 sequences in the sample, roughly 20% were seen once. This clonotype was found once. Germline-derived CDR1 and CDR2 are LGHDT and YNNKEL (reference sequence). With 6 bases removed from V and 5 bases from J, the gap between germline ends came to 10 bases. This CDR3 region has 12 residues. The sample was also linked to a second study, of T cells expressing NK-cell markers.

Sequencing input: PBMCs. The chain carries TRBV3-1 and TRBJ1-1; unclear D gene. The clonotype originates from a woman younger than 35 in good health. The CDR3 nucleotides are TGTGCCAGCAGGGACCCGGCGACTGAAGCTTTCTTT. Translating gives CASRDPATEAFF.